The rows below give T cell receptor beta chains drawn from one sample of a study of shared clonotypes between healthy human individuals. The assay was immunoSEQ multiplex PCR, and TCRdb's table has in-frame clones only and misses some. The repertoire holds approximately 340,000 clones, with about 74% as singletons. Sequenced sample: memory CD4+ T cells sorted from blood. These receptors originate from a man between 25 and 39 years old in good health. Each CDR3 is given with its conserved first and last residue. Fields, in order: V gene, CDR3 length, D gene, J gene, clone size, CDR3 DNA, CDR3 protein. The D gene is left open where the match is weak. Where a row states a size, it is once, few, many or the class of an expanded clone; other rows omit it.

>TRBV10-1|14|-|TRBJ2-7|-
TGCGCCAGCAGTGAGTCGGGCAGATCTTACGAGCAGTACTTC
CASSESGRSYEQYF
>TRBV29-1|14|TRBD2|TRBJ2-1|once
TGCAGCGTTAAGAGACTAGCGGATTACAATGAGCAGTTCTTC
CSVKRLADYNEQFF
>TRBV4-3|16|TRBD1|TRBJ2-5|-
TGCGCCAGCAGCCAAGATAGGTCGGACAGGGGAGAGACCCAGTACTTC
CASSQDRSDRGETQYF
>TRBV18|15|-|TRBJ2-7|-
TGTGCCAGCTCATCTCGAGGGACTGTCTCCTACGAGCAGTACTTC
CASSSRGTVSYEQYF
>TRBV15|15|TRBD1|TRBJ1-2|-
TGTGCCACCAGCTACCCCAGGGGGCGAGGCTATGGCTACACCTTC
CATSYPRGRGYGYTF
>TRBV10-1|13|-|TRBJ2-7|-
TGCGCCAGCAGTGGGGCTAGAGCCGCGGAGCAGTACTTC
CASSGARAAEQYF
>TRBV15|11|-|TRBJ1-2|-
TGTGCCACCAAGGCAGTATATGGCTACACCTTC
CATKAVYGYTF
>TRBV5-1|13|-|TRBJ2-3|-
TGCGCCAGCATCGACAGTATCACAGATACGCAGTATTTT
CASIDSITDTQYF
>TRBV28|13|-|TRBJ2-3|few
TGTGCCAGCTGTGTGGGTAGCACAGATACGCAGTATTTT
CASCVGSTDTQYF
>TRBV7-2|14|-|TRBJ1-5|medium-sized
TGTGCCAGCAGCTTGTCCGTCTCCGAACAGCCCCAGCATTTT
CASSLSVSEQPQHF
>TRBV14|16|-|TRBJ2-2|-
TGTGCCAGCAGCCCCCTGCGGGGGCTCGACACCGGGGAGCTGTTTTTT
CASSPLRGLDTGELFF
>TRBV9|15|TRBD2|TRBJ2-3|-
TGTGCCAGCAGCGCTCAAGCGGGGGGCACAGATACGCAGTATTTT
CASSAQAGGTDTQYF
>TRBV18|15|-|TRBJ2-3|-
TGTGCCAGCTCACCAGTTGGAACTAGCACAGATACGCAGTATTTT
CASSPVGTSTDTQYF
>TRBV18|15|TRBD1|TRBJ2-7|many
TGTGCCAGCTCACCCGATGACAGGGTGGGGGACGAGCAGTACTTC
CASSPDDRVGDEQYF
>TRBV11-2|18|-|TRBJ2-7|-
TGTGCCAGCAGCTTAGTCGAGTCAGGGTACCCTAGGGGCTACGAGCAGTACTTC
CASSLVESGYPRGYEQYF
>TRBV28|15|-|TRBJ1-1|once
TGTGCCAGCAGTTCTACGGACAGTTTGAACACTGAAGCTTTCTTT
CASSSTDSLNTEAFF
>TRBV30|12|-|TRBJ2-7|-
TGTGCCTTGGCGGCAGGTACCTACGAGCAGTACTTC
CALAAGTYEQYF
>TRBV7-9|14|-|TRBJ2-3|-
TGTGCCAGCAGCTTAGGACAATATGCAGATACGCAGTATTTT
CASSLGQYADTQYF
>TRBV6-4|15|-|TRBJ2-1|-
TGTGCCAGCATATTGTCCGGGACCACAAGCAATGAGCAGTTCTTC
CASILSGTTSNEQFF
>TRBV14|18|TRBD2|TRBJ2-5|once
TGTGCCAGCAAAAGGGAGACTAGCGGGAATGGGGGTATAGAGACCCAGTACTTC
CASKRETSGNGGIETQYF
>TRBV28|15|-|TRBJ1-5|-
TGTGCCAGCAGTGTCCAGGGTTTTCGCAATCAGCCCCAGCATTTT
CASSVQGFRNQPQHF
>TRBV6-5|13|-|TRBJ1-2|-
TGTGCCAGCAGTTCAGGACAGTCCTATGGCTACACCTTC
CASSSGQSYGYTF
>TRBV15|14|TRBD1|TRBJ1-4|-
TGTGCCACCAGTCGGGACAGCCTTAATGAAAAACTGTTTTTT
CATSRDSLNEKLFF
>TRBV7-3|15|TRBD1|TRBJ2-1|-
TGTGCCAGCAGCGACCGGGGACAGCCCTACAATGAGCAGTTCTTC
CASSDRGQPYNEQFF
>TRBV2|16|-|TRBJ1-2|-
TGTGCCAGCAGTGAAGCCGGGGGCCAGGGAGGGCACGGCTACACCTTC
CASSEAGGQGGHGYTF
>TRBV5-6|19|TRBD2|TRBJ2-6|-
TGTGCCAGCAGCTTGGAGGCTCGCGGGAGAAGGTCTGGGGCCAACGTCCTGACTTTC
CASSLEARGRRSGANVLTF
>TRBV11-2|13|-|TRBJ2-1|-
TGTGCCAGCAGCTTAGGGGGTTCGGCTGAGCAGTTCTTC
CASSLGGSAEQFF
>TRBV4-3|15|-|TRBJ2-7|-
TGCGCCAGCAGCCAAGAAAGAGGGGACACCTACGAGCAGTACTTC
CASSQERGDTYEQYF
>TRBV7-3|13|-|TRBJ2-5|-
TGTGCCAGCAGCCCCATCGCCCGATCGACCCAGTACTTC
CASSPIARSTQYF
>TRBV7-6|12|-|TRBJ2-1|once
TGTGCCAGCAGCTTAGGTGCGGGTGAGCAGTTCTTC
CASSLGAGEQFF
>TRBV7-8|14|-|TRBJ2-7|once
TGTGCCAGCAGCTTAGAAGGGACCACCTACGAGCAGTACTTC
CASSLEGTTYEQYF
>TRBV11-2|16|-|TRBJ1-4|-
TGTGCCAGCAGCGCCCGAGGAGCAACCGTAGGTGAAAAACTGTTTTTT
CASSARGATVGEKLFF
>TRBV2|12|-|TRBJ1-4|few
TGTGCCAGCAAAAAAGGATATGAAAAACTGTTTTTT
CASKKGYEKLFF
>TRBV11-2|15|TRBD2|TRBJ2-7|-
TGTGCCAGCAGCCTGACTAGCGGGAGCCCCTACGAGCAGTACTTC
CASSLTSGSPYEQYF
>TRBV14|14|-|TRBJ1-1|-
TGTGCCAGCAGCCTTTCGTGGGGAAACACTGAAGCTTTCTTT
CASSLSWGNTEAFF
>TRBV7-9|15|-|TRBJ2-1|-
TGTGCCAGCAGCTTCGGCCGGGACGCCTTCAATGAGCAGTTCTTC
CASSFGRDAFNEQFF
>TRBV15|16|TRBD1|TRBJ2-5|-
TGTGCCACCAGCAGGGCGGACAGGGGGCGTCTGAAGACCCAGTACTTC
CATSRADRGRLKTQYF
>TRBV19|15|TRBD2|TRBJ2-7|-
TGTGCCAGTAGTAGCCCGACTAGCCAGGGAAGGGAGCAGTACTTC
CASSSPTSQGREQYF
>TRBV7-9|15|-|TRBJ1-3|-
TGTGCCAGCAGCTTTCGGGAGAAAGCCTTAAACACCATATATTTT
CASSFREKALNTIYF
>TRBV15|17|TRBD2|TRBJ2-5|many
TGTGCCACCAGCAGACGAGATCATAGCGGGCTCCAAGAGACCCAGTACTTC
CATSRRDHSGLQETQYF
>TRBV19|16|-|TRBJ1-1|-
TGTGCCAGTAGTAAAGGACGGAGCTTCATGAACACTGAAGCTTTCTTT
CASSKGRSFMNTEAFF
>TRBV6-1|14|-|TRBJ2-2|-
TGTGCCAGCAGTGAAACTGGACAGACCGGGGAGCTGTTTTTT
CASSETGQTGELFF
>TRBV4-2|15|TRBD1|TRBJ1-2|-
TGTGCCAGCAGCCTAACAGACAGGGGCAACTATGGCTACACCTTC
CASSLTDRGNYGYTF
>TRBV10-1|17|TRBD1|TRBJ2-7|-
TGCGCCAGCAGTCTCGGACCCGGGACAGGGGATCGCTACGAGCAGTACTTC
CASSLGPGTGDRYEQYF
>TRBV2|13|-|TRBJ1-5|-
TGTGCCAGCAGAGGGTCAGGGTATCCCGCCCGGCATTTT
CASRGSGYPARHF